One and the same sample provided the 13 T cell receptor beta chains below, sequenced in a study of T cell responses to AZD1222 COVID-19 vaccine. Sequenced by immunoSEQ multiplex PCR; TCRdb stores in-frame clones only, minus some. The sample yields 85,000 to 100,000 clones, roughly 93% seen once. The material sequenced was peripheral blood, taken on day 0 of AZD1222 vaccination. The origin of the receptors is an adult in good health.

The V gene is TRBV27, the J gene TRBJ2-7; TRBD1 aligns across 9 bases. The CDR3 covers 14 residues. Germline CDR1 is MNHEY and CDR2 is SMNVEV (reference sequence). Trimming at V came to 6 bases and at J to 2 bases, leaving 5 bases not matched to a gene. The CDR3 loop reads CASREYRGPYEQYF. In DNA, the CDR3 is TGTGCCAGCAGAGAATACAGGGGGCCCTACGAGCAGTACTTC.

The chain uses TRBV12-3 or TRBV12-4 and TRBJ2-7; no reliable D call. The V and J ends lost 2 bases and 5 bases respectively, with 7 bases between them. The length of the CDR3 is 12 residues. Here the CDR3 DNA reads TGTGCCAGCAGTTTAACCCACCACGAGCAGTACTTC. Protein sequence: CASSLTHHEQYF.

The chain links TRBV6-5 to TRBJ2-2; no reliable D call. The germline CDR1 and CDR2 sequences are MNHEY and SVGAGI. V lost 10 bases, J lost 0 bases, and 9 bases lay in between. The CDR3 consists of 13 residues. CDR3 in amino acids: CATRLANTGELFF. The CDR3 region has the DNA TGTGCCACCCGTTTGGCGAACACCGGGGAGCTGTTTTTT.

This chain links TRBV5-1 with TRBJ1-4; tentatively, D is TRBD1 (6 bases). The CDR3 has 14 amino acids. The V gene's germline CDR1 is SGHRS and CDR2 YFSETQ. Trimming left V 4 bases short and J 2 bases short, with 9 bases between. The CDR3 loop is CASSGGATNEKLFF. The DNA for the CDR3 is TGCGCCAGCAGCGGGGGGGCGACTAATGAAAAACTGTTTTTT.

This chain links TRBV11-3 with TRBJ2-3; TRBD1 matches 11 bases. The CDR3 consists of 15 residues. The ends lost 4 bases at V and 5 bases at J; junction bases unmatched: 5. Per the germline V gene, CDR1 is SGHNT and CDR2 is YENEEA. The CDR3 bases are TGTGCCAGCAGCTCGGGACAGGGGGGTTTAGATACGCAGTATTTT. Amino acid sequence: CASSSGQGGLDTQYF.

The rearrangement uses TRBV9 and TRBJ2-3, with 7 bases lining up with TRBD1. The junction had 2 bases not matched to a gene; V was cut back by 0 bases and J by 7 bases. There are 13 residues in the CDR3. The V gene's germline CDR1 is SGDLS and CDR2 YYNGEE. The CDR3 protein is CASSVGGQYTQYF. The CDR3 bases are TGTGCCAGCAGCGTAGGGGGACAGTATACGCAGTATTTT.

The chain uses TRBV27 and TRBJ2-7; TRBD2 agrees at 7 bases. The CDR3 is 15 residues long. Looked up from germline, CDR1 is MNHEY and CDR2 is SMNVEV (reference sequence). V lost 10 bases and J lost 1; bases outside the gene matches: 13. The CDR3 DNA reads TGTGCCACCCGTCTCCTCGGGGGGAAATCCTACGAGCAGTACTTC. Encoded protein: CATRLLGGKSYEQYF.

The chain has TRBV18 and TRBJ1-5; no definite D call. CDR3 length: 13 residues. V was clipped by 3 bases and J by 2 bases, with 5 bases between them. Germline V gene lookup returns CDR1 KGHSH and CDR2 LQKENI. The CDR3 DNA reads TGTGCCAGCTCACCCGGGGGCAATCAGCCCCAGCATTTT. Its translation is CASSPGGNQPQHF.

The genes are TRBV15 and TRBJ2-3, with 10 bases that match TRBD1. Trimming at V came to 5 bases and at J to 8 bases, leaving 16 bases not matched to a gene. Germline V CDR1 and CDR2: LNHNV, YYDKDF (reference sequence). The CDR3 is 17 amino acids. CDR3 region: CATSPREGNGDRGTQYF. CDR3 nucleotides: TGTGCCACCAGCCCCCGAGAGGGGAACGGGGACAGGGGTACGCAGTATTTT.

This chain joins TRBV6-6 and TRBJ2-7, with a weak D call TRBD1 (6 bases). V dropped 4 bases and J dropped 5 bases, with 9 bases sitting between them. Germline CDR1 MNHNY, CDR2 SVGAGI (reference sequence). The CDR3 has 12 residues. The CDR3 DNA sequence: TGTGCCAGCAGTTCTCAGGGGCACGAGCAGTACTTC. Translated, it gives CASSSQGHEQYF.

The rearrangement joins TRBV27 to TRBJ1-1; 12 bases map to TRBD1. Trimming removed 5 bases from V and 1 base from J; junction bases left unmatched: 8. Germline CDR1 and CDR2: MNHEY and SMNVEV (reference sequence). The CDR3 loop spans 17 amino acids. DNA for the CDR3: TGTGCCAGCAGTAGGGGGACAGGGGGCGCGAGGAACACTGAAGCTTTCTTT. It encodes CASSRGTGGARNTEAFF.

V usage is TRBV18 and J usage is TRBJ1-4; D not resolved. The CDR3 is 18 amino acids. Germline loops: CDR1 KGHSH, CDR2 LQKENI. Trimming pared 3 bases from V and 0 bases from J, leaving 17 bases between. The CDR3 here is CASSPQPHSRATNEKLFF. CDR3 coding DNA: TGTGCCAGCTCACCCCAACCACATTCGAGAGCAACTAATGAAAAACTGTTTTTT. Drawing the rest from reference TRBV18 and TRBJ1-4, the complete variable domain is NAGVMQNPRHLVRRRGQEARLRCSPMKGHSHVYWYRQLPEEGLKFMVYLQKENIIDESGMPKERFSAEFPKEGPSILRIQQVVRGDSAAYFCASSPQPHSRATNEKLFFGSGTQLSVL.

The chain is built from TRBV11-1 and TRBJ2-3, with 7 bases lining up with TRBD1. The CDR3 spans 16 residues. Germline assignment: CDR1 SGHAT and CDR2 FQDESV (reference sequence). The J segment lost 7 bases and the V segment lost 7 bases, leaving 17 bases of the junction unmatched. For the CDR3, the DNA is TGTGCCAGCACCCCGTCTTTTTCGACAGGGCAAAATACGCAGTATTTT. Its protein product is CASTPSFSTGQNTQYF.